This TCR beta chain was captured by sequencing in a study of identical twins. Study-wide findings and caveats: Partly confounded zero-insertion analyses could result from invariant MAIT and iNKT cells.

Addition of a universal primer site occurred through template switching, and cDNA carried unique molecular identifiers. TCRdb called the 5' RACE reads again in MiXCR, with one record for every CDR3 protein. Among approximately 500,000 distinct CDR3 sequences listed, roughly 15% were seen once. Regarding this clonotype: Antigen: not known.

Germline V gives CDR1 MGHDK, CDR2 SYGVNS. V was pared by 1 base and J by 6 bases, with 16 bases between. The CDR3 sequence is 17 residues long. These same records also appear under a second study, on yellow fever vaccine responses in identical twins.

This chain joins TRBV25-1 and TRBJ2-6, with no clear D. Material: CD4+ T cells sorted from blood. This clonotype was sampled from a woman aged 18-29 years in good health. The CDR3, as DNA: TGTGCCAGCAGTGAATCAGTGGGAAATCCGGAGGCCAACGTCCTGACTTTC. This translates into CASSESVGNPEANVLTF.